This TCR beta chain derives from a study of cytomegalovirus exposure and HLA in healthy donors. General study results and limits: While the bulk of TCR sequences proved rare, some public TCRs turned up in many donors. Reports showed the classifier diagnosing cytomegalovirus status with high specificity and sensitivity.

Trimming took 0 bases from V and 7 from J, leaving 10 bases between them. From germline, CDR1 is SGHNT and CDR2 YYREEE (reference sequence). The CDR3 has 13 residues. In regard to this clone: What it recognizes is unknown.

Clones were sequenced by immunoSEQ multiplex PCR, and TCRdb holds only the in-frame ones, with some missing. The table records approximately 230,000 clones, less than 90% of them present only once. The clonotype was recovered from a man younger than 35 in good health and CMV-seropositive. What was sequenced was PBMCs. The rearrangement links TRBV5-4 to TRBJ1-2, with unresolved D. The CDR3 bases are TGTGCCAGCAGCTTGGCGGGGTCCGGTGGCTACACCTTC. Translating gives CASSLAGSGGYTF.